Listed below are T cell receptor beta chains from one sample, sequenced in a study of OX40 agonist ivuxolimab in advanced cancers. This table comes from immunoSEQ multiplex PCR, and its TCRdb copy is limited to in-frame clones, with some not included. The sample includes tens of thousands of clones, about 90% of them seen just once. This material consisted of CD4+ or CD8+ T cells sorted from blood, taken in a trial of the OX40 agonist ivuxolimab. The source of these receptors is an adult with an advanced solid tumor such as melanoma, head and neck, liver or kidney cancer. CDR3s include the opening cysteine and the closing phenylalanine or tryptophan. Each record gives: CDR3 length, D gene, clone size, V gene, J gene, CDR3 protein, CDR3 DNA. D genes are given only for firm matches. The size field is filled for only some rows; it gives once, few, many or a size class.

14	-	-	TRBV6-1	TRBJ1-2	CASSPKAAGVGYTF	TGTGCCAGCAGCCCCAAGGCCGCCGGAGTTGGCTACACCTTC
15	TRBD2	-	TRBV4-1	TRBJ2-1	CASSLSRGAYNEQFF	TGCGCCAGCAGTCTCAGCCGGGGGGCCTACAATGAGCAGTTCTTC
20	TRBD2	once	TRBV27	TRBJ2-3	CASSLSGGAYSFSGLDTQYF	TGTGCCAGCAGTTTAAGCGGGGGGGCTTATAGCTTTTCGGGGCTAGATACGCAGTATTTT
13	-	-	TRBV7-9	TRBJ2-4	CASSFGPKNIQYF	TGTGCCAGCAGCTTCGGACCCAAAAACATTCAGTACTTC
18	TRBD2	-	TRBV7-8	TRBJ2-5	CASSKTGTSGRAGETQYF	TGTGCCAGCAGCAAGACCGGGACTAGCGGGAGGGCCGGGGAGACCCAGTACTTC
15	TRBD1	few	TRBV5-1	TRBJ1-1	CASSPQDRMNTEAFF	TGCGCCAGCAGCCCCCAGGACAGGATGAACACTGAAGCTTTCTTT
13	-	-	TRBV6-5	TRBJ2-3	CASSATHTDTQYF	TGTGCCAGCAGTGCGACACACACAGATACGCAGTATTTT
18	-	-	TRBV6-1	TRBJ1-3	CASSEFVAGRNSGNTIYF	TGTGCCAGCAGTGAATTTGTGGCAGGCAGAAACTCTGGAAACACCATATATTTT
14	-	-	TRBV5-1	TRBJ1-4	CASSWTSGEEKLFF	TGCGCCAGCAGCTGGACGTCCGGGGAGGAAAAACTGTTTTTT
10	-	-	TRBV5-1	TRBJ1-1	CASSFRVKFF	TGCGCCAGCAGCTTTAGGGTAAAGTTCTTT
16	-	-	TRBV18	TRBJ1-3	CASSRGDSHSGNTIYF	TGTGCCAGCTCACGGGGGGACTCTCACTCTGGAAACACCATATATTTT
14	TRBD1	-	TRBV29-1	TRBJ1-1	CSVFGQGPNTEAFF	TGCAGCGTCTTTGGACAGGGGCCGAACACTGAAGCTTTCTTT
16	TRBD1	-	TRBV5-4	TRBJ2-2	CASSLAGQGAAGELFF	TGTGCCAGCAGCTTGGCGGGCCAGGGGGCAGCCGGGGAGCTGTTTTTT
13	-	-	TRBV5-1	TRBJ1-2	CASRSGGRYGYTF	TGCGCCAGCAGATCGGGGGGCCGCTATGGCTACACCTTC
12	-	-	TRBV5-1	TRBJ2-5	CASSLDQETQYF	TGCGCCAGCAGCTTGGACCAAGAGACCCAGTACTTC
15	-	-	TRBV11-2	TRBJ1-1	CASSPHTMMNTEAFF	TGTGCCAGCAGCCCGCATACCATGATGAACACTGAAGCTTTCTTT
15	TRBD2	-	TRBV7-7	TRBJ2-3	CASTPGLAQTDTQYF	TGTGCTAGCACCCCGGGACTAGCGCAGACAGATACGCAGTATTTT
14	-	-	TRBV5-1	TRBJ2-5	CASSSRGSAETQYF	TGCGCCAGCAGCTCGCGGGGTAGCGCAGAGACCCAGTACTTC
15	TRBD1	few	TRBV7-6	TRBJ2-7	CASSLFRDRDGEQYF	TGTGCCAGCAGCTTATTTCGGGACAGGGACGGGGAGCAGTACTTC
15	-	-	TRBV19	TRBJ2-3	CASRSSGTIPDTQYF	TGTGCCAGTAGATCCTCCGGGACCATCCCAGATACGCAGTATTTT
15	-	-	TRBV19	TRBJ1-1	CASTKRGLSGTEAFF	TGTGCCAGTACCAAACGCGGCCTTTCTGGCACTGAAGCTTTCTTT
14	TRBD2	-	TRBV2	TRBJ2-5	CASSSTSGGGAQYF	TGTGCCAGCAGTTCGACTAGCGGGGGCGGGGCCCAGTACTTC
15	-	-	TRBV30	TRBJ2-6	CAHGRGSSGANVLTF	TGTGCCCATGGACGGGGTAGCTCTGGGGCCAACGTCCTGACTTTC
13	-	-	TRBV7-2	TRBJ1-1	CASGPGPDTEAFF	TGTGCCAGTGGGCCCGGTCCGGACACTGAAGCTTTCTTT
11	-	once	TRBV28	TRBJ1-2	CASGGTNGYTF	TGTGCCAGCGGAGGGACGAATGGCTACACCTTC
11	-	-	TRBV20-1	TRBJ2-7	CSPRGGSEQYF	TGCAGTCCCAGAGGAGGGAGCGAGCAGTACTTC
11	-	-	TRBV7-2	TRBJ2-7	CASGQSYEQYF	TGTGCGAGTGGACAGAGCTACGAGCAGTACTTC
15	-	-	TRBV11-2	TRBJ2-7	CASSLIGGGSYEQYF	TGTGCCAGCAGCTTGATCGGGGGCGGGTCCTACGAGCAGTACTTC
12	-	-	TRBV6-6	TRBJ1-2	CASSYSDGGYTF	TGTGCCAGCAGTTACTCGGACGGAGGCTACACCTTC
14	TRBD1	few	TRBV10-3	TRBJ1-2	CAITSTGVNYGYTF	TGTGCCATCACTTCGACAGGGGTTAACTATGGCTACACCTTC
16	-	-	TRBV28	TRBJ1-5	CASSLEGGARNQPQHF	TGTGCCAGCAGTTTGGAGGGGGGAGCGCGCAATCAGCCCCAGCATTTT
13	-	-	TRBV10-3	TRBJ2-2	CAIQGRVSGELFF	TGTGCCATCCAGGGTCGGGTCAGCGGGGAGCTGTTTTTT
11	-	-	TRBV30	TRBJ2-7	CAWGGSDGQYF	TGTGCCTGGGGGGGGTCGGACGGGCAGTACTTC
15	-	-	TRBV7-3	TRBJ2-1	CASSLQDGNYNEQFF	TGTGCCAGCAGCTTACAGGACGGAAACTACAATGAGCAGTTCTTC
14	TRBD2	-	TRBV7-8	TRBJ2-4	CASSLRSGRDIQYF	TGTGCCAGCAGCTTAAGGTCCGGGAGGGACATTCAGTACTTC
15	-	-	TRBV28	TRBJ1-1	CASSLYPGANTEAFF	TGTGCCAGCAGTTTATACCCAGGGGCGAACACTGAAGCTTTCTTT
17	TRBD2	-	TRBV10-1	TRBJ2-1	CASSPSSGTSGMNEQFF	TGCGCCAGCAGCCCCTCCTCCGGGACTAGCGGGATGAATGAGCAGTTCTTC
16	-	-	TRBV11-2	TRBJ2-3	CASSLVAGRLADTQYF	TGTGCCAGCAGCTTAGTCGCGGGCCGCCTCGCAGATACGCAGTATTTT
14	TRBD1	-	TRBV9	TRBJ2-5	CASSAGQGAETQYF	TGTGCCAGCAGCGCCGGACAGGGGGCCGAGACCCAGTACTTC
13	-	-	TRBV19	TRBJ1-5	CASSIKGNQPQHF	TGTGCCAGTAGTATAAAAGGTAACCAGCCCCAGCATTTT
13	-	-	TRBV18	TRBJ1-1	CASSPDMVAEAFF	TGTGCCAGCTCACCAGATATGGTCGCTGAAGCTTTCTTT
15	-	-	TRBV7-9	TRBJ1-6	CASSSRWGVNSPLHF	TGTGCCAGCAGCTCCAGATGGGGAGTTAATTCACCCCTCCACTTT
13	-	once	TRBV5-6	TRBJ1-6	CASQLGENSPLHF	TGTGCCAGCCAACTGGGGGAGAATTCACCCCTCCACTTT
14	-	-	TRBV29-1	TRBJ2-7	CSVGRTANSYEQYF	TGCAGCGTTGGCAGGACCGCTAACTCCTACGAGCAGTACTTC
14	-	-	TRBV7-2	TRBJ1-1	CASSLGYREGTAFF	TGTGCCAGCAGCTTAGGTTACAGGGAGGGTACAGCTTTCTTT
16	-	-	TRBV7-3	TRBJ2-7	CASSLADPGFSYEQYF	TGTGCCAGCAGCTTAGCGGATCCGGGATTCTCCTACGAGCAGTACTTC
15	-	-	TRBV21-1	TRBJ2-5	CASSRAFGAEETQYF	TGTGCCAGCAGCAGAGCGTTTGGCGCTGAAGAGACCCAGTACTTC
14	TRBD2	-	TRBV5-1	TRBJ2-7	CASSLDAGVNEQYF	TGCGCCAGCAGCTTGGACGCGGGAGTGAACGAGCAGTACTTC
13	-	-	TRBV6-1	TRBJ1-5	CASSGRSNQPQHF	TGTGCCAGCTCCGGACGGAGCAATCAGCCCCAGCATTTT
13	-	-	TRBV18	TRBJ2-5	CASSPGHQETQYF	TGTGCCAGCTCACCAGGTCACCAAGAGACCCAGTACTTC
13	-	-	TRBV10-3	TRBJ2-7	CAISESNSYEQYF	TGTGCCATCAGTGAGTCGAACTCCTACGAGCAGTACTTC
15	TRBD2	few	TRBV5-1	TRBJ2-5	CASSLGLAGGATQYF	TGCGCCAGCAGCTTGGGACTAGCTGGTGGAGCGACCCAGTACTTC
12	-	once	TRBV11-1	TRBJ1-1	CASSLGGPEAFF	TGTGCCAGCAGCTTAGGGGGGCCTGAAGCTTTCTTT
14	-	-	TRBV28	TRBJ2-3	CASGKDSHRDTQYF	TGTGCCAGCGGAAAGGACTCTCATCGAGATACGCAGTATTTT
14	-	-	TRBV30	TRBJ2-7	CAWSVLGGHYEQYF	TGTGCCTGGAGTGTACTAGGGGGGCACTACGAGCAGTACTTC
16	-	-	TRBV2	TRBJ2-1	CASSRRLDKGIAEQFF	TGTGCCAGCAGCCGCCGCCTAGATAAGGGAATCGCTGAGCAGTTCTTC
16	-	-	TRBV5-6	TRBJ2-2	CASSLFMGAGTGELFF	TGTGCCAGCAGCTTGTTTATGGGGGCGGGCACCGGGGAGCTGTTTTTT